There are a few counts of the clone carrying this T cell receptor beta chain. Its antigen is not identified. The source material, RNA transcripts, was used to amplify TCR beta CDR3 regions. When the TCR CDR3 underwent first-round RT-PCR, the HTBI primer set was used. Each CDR3 protein is one row after TCRdb ran MiXCR on the multiplex PCR reads. The table shows 530,000 or so distinct CDR3 sequences, with around a quarter occurring only once. The data were obtained in a study of T cells in Graves' hyperthyroidism and ophthalmopathy. Study-level information: Pretreatment peripheral blood was obtained at initial diagnosis. Broader study findings: Ophthalmopathy onset followed model prediction by a median roughly six months.

Researchers barred patients who had uncontrolled infection, other autoimmune disease, pregnancy or lactation. This CDR3 comprises 16 residues. V was pared by 3 bases and J by 8 bases, with 12 bases of the junction left unmatched. CDR1 and CDR2 (germline): SGHAT, FQDESV (reference sequence). The receptor's source is a young woman with Graves' ophthalmopathy. Specimen: blood. The V gene is TRBV11-1, the J gene TRBJ2-2; 7 bases line up with TRBD1. The DNA for the CDR3 is TGTGCCAGCAGCTTCGAAATGACAGGGAAATTGGGGGAGCTGTTTTTT. Its translation is CASSFEMTGKLGELFF.